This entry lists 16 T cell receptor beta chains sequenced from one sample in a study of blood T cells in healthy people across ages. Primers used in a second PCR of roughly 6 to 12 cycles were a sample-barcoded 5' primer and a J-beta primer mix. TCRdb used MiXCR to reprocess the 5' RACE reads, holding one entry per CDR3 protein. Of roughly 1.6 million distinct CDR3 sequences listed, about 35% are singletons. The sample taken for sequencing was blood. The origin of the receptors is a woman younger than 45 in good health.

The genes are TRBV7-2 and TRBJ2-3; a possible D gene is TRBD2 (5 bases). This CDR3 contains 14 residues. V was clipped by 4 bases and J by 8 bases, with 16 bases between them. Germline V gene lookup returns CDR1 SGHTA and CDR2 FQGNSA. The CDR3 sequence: CASSSTTNGGTQYF. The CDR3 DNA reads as TGTGCCAGCAGCTCAACGACTAACGGCGGTACGCAGTATTTT.

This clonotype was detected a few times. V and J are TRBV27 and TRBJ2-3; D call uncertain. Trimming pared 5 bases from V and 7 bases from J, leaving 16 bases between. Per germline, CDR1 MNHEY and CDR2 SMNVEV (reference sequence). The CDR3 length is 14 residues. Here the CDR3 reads CASSRTSLGNTQYF. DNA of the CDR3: TGTGCCAGCAGTCGAACCTCCTTGGGGAATACGCAGTATTTT.

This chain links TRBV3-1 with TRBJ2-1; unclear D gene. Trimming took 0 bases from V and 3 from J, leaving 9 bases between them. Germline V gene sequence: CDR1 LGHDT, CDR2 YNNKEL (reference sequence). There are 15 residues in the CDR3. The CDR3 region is CASSQDVGNYNEQFF. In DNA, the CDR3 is TGTGCCAGCAGCCAAGATGTAGGTAACTACAATGAGCAGTTCTTC.

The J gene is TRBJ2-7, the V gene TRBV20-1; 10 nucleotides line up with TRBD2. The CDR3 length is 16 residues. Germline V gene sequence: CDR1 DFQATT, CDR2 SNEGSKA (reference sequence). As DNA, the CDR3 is TGCAGCCGGGGGCCTAGCGGGGGTAAAGCTCTGTACGAGCAGTACTTC. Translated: CSRGPSGGKALYEQYF.

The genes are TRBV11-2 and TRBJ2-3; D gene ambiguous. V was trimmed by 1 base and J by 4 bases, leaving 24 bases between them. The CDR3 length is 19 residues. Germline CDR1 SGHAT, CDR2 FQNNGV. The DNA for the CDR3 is TGTGCCAGCAGCTTAGGTCGTTTACTCCAGCGAAGAGGCGCAGATACGCAGTATTTT. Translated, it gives CASSLGRLLQRRGADTQYF.

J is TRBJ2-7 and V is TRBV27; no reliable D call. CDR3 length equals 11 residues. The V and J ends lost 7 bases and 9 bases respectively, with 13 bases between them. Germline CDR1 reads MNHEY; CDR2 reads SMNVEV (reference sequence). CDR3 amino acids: CASTSGPVQYF. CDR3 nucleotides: TGTGCCAGCACCTCCGGTCCGGTGCAGTACTTC.

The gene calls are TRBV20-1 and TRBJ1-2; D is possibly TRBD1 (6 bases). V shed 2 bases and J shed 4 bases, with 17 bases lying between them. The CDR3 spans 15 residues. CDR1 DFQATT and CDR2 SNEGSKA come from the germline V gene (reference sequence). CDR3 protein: CSARRAGTRSYGYTF. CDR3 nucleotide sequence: TGCAGTGCTAGAAGGGCGGGGACAAGGAGCTATGGCTACACCTTC.

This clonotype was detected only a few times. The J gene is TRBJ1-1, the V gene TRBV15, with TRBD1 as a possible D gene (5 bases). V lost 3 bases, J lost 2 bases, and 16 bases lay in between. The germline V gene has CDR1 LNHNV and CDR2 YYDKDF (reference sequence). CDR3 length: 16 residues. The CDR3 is CATSSDTFTGNTEAFF. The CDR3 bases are TGTGCCACCAGCAGTGACACCTTTACAGGAAACACTGAAGCTTTCTTT.

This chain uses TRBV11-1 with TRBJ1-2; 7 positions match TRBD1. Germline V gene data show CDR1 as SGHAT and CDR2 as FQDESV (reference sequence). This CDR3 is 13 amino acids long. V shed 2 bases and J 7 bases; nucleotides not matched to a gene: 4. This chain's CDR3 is CASSLPGGSGYTF. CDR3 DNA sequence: TGTGCCAGCAGCTTACCAGGGGGTAGTGGCTACACCTTC.

The CDR3 protein is CASSRTSGGTEAFF. CDR3 nucleotides: TGTGCCAGCAGTCGGACATCGGGGGGCACTGAAGCTTTCTTT. The chain carries TRBV12-3 or TRBV12-4 and TRBJ1-1; TRBD1 might be the D (5 bases). V was shortened by 5 bases and J by 4 bases, with 14 bases between the two germline ends. CDR3 length: 14 amino acids.

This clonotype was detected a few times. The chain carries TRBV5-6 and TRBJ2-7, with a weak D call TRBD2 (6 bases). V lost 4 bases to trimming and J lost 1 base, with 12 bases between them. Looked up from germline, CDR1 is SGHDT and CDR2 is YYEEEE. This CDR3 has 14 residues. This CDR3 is CASSAGLASYEQYF. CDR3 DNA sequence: TGTGCCAGCAGCGCGGGACTCGCATCCTACGAGCAGTACTTC.

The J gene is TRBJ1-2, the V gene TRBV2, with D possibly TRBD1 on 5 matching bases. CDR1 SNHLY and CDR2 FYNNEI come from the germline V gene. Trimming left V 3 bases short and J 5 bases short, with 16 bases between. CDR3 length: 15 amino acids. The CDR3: CASSDESGRFYGYTF. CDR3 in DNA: TGTGCCAGCAGTGATGAGTCGGGACGATTTTATGGCTACACCTTC.

CDR3 sequence: CASSEAESTPQHF. CDR3 nucleotide sequence: TGTGCCAGCAGTGAAGCGGAATCCACCCCCCAGCATTTT. The chain links TRBV6-1 to TRBJ1-5; D call uncertain. Germline V lookup: CDR1 MNHNS, CDR2 SASEGT. V shed 0 bases and J shed 10 bases, with 10 bases lying between them. The CDR3 loop spans 13 amino acids.

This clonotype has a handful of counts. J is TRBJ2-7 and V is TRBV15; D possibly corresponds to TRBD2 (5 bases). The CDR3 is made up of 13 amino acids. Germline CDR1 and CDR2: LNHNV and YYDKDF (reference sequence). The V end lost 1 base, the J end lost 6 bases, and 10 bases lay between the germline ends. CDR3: CATSRGEGTEQYF. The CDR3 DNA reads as TGTGCCACCAGCAGAGGTGAGGGTACCGAGCAGTACTTC.

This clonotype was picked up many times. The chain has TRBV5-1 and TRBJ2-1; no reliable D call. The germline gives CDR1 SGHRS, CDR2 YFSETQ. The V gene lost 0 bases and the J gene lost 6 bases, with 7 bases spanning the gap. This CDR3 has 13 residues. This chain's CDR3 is CASSLEGPNEQFF. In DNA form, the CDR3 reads TGCGCCAGCAGCTTGGAAGGGCCCAATGAGCAGTTCTTC.

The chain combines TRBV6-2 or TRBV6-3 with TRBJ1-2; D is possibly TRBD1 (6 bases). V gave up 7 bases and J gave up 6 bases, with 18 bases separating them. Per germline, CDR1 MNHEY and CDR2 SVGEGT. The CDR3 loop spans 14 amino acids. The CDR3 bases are TGTGCCAGCAACAAAAACAGGGTTGGAAATGGCTACACCTTC. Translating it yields CASNKNRVGNGYTF.